The T cell receptor (beta chain) under discussion was sequenced for a study of CD8+ T cells in alopecia areata. Whole-study findings and limits: TCRs were shared less clearly across patients than in mice, possibly for HLA-related reasons.

Concerning this clone: Antigen specificity is unknown.

J gave up 2 bases and V 4 bases, and 3 bases lay outside the gene matches. The CDR3 length is 13 residues. The germline CDR1 and CDR2 sequences are SGDLS and YYNGEE. Extracted RNA was reverse transcribed into cDNA, the sequencing template. The data were produced by immunoSEQ multiplex PCR, yet TCRdb's version contains in-frame clones alone and is incomplete. The sample holds about 130,000 clones, 45% to 50% seen once. The receptor comes from a human donor with alopecia areata. The chain is built from TRBV9 and TRBJ2-7; 7 nucleotides agree with TRBD2. This specimen consisted of CD8+ T cells sorted from blood, obtained at week 0. The CDR3 region is CASSPGGTYEQYF. The CDR3 coding sequence is TGTGCCAGCAGCCCCGGGGGGACCTACGAGCAGTACTTC.